The 25 T cell receptor beta chains below all came from one sample that was sequenced in a study of T cell changes during pregnancy in multiple sclerosis. Assay used: immunoSEQ multiplex PCR; TCRdb lists only in-frame clones, some missing. The data show around 12,000 clones, 88% seen once. Source: CD8+ T cells from peripheral blood mononuclear cells, taken in the first trimester of pregnancy. Every receptor here comes from a female donor with multiple sclerosis, enrolled in a pregnancy study.

The rearrangement uses TRBV2 and TRBJ2-2, with D unclear. V was trimmed by 8 bases and J by 2 bases, leaving 12 bases between them. There are 14 residues in the CDR3. Germline loops: CDR1 SNHLY, CDR2 FYNNEI. In DNA form, the CDR3 reads TGTGCCAGCGCTTTTAACAGTAACACCGGGGAGCTGTTTTTT. Amino acid sequence: CASAFNSNTGELFF.

CDR3: CASSSSGGGYGYTF. The CDR3 coding sequence is TGTGCCAGCAGCTCCAGTGGCGGCGGCTATGGCTACACCTTC. The rearrangement links TRBV28 to TRBJ1-2; D is undetermined. Germline V gene data show CDR1 as MDHEN and CDR2 as SYDVKM. The CDR3 is 14 amino acids. V shed 6 bases and J shed 4 bases, with 15 bases lying between them.

The rearrangement links TRBV4-2 to TRBJ2-3; D unclear. The V gene lost 0 bases and the J gene lost 2 bases, with 6 bases spanning the gap. Germline CDR1 LGHNA, CDR2 YNFKEQ. CDR3 length equals 14 residues. The CDR3 DNA reads as TGTGCCAGCAGCCAAGAGAGGTTCACAGATACGCAGTATTTT. As protein: CASSQERFTDTQYF.

The rearrangement uses TRBV6-1 and TRBJ2-2; 7 bases match TRBD1. Germline V gene lookup returns CDR1 MNHNS and CDR2 SASEGT. There are 15 residues in the CDR3. V shed 11 bases and J 3 bases; nucleotides not matched to a gene: 12. DNA for the CDR3: TGTGCCGGAGTGGGGAGACAGGGCGACACCGGGGAGCTGTTTTTT. It codes for CAGVGRQGDTGELFF.

V usage is TRBV9 and J usage is TRBJ1-1; D is undetermined. The CDR3 runs 13 residues. Per germline, CDR1 SGDLS and CDR2 YYNGEE. Trimming left V 0 bases short and J 5 bases short, with 8 bases between. CDR3 sequence (DNA): TGTGCCAGCAGCGTAGGGGCTGGTACTGAAGCTTTCTTT. Translation: CASSVGAGTEAFF.

This clone was recorded once. Here the CDR3 DNA reads TGTGCCAGCACCGAGCAGGTGAACACTGAAGCTTTCTTT. It specifies CASTEQVNTEAFF. V gene TRBV2 combines with J gene TRBJ1-1; D not resolved. The CDR3 loop spans 13 amino acids. Germline CDR1 reads SNHLY; CDR2 reads FYNNEI. Trimming took 7 bases from V and 0 from J, leaving 9 bases between them.

The chain has TRBV7-9 and TRBJ2-7; TRBD1 is a possible D gene (6 bases). The CDR3 consists of 15 residues. Germline V gene sequence: CDR1 SEHNR, CDR2 FQNEAQ (reference sequence). V shed 4 bases and J shed 2 bases, with 15 bases lying between them. CDR3 residues: CASSSRQAITYEQYF. As DNA, the CDR3 is TGTGCCAGCAGCTCCAGACAGGCAATAACCTACGAGCAGTACTTC.

This clone was picked up one time. J is TRBJ2-1 and V is TRBV27, with TRBD1 identical over 7 bases. Trimming removed 2 bases from V and 7 bases from J; junction bases left unmatched: 8. The CDR3 totals 15 residues. The germline V gene encodes CDR1 MNHEY and CDR2 SMNVEV (reference sequence). CDR3 sequence (DNA): TGTGCCAGCAGTTTAGGTTTGCCCAGGGGGAATGAGCAGTTCTTC. Its translation: CASSLGLPRGNEQFF.

The chain joins TRBV7-2 to TRBJ2-1, with 8 bases fitting TRBD1. The junction had 3 bases not matched to a gene; V was cut back by 1 base and J by 4 bases. The length of the CDR3 is 15 residues. CDR1 and CDR2 (germline): SGHTA, FQGNSA. The CDR3 region has the DNA TGTGCCAGCAGCTTAGTGCAGGGGGCGTACAATGAGCAGTTCTTC. Translated: CASSLVQGAYNEQFF.

The chain couples TRBV5-4 to TRBJ1-6, with D possibly being TRBD1 (5 bases). The CDR3 is 16 residues long. Per germline, CDR1 SGHNT and CDR2 YYREEE (reference sequence). The ends were cut back, 6 bases at V and 2 bases at J, with 15 bases in the middle. This CDR3 is CASTQDRQPYNSPLHF. DNA of the CDR3: TGTGCCAGCACCCAAGACCGACAGCCCTATAATTCACCCCTCCACTTT.

The chain recombines TRBV28 with TRBJ2-1; the match to TRBD1 covers 8 bases. The CDR3 consists of 13 residues. Germline CDR1 MDHEN, CDR2 SYDVKM. Trimming cost V 8 bases and J 10 bases; bases outside gene matches: 10. CDR3 coding DNA: TGTGCCAGCGGTTATTGGACAGGGAAGGAGCAGTTCTTC. This sequence encodes CASGYWTGKEQFF.

V usage is TRBV5-6 and J usage is TRBJ1-5; D uncertain. This CDR3 spans 16 amino acids. Germline V gives CDR1 SGHDT, CDR2 YYEEEE. Trimming took 0 bases from V and 6 from J, leaving 16 bases between them. The DNA of the CDR3 is TGTGCCAGCAGCTTGGCGGGTTTGGGGAGCGTTCAGCCCCAGCATTTT. Translating gives CASSLAGLGSVQPQHF.

With regard to this clone: At one of its ends the junction is not consistent with the germline gene, which may arise from a read error. The chain recombines TRBV27 with TRBJ2-3; 9 nucleotides agree with TRBD2. Germline V gene sequence: CDR1 MNHEY, CDR2 SMNVEV (reference sequence). This CDR3 region has 16 residues. The CDR3 loop is CASSPLSGTSRDTQYF. CDR3 DNA: TGTGCCAGCAGTCCCCTTTCCGGGACTAGCAGAGATACGCAGTATTTT.

V is TRBV13 and J is TRBJ1-2, with TRBD1 as a possible D gene (6 bases). The CDR3 runs to 16 residues. Trimming removed 5 bases from V and 8 bases from J, with 24 bases in between. Germline V CDR1 and CDR2: PRHDT, FYEKMQ (reference sequence). The CDR3: CASSPPGGGPLWGYTF. CDR3 sequence (DNA): TGTGCCAGCAGCCCGCCGGGGGGGGGCCCCCTATGGGGCTACACCTTC.

The rearrangement joins TRBV10-1 to TRBJ2-5; maybe TRBD1 (6 bases). Deletions cut 4 bases from V and 7 bases from J, with 13 bases between. The CDR3 spans 13 residues. Germline lookup yields CDR1 WNHNN and CDR2 SYGVQD (reference sequence). The CDR3 spells CASSGPRGGTQYF. CDR3 nucleotide sequence: TGCGCCAGCAGTGGCCCCCGAGGGGGGACCCAGTACTTC.

Concerning this clone itself: This sample includes further DNA sequences coding for the same CDR3. The chain is built from TRBV5-4 and TRBJ1-1; D perhaps matches TRBD1 (6 bases). The CDR3 has 14 amino acids. CDR1 and CDR2 from the germline V gene are SGHNT and YYREEE (reference sequence). Trimming removed 0 bases at V and 0 bases at J, with 6 bases between. The CDR3 DNA reads as TGTGCCAGCAGCTTGGGGGGGCTGAACACTGAAGCTTTCTTT. Translating gives CASSLGGLNTEAFF.

V gene TRBV25-1 combines with J gene TRBJ2-3; possibly TRBD2 for D (7 bases). Trimming shortened V by 8 bases and J by 2 bases, and 26 bases separated the two germline ends. This CDR3 region has 18 residues. Germline V gives CDR1 MGHDK, CDR2 SYGVNS. The DNA of the CDR3 is TGTGCCAGCTCGGGTTGGGGCGAAGGGGGGGCGCACACAGATACGCAGTATTTT. It specifies CASSGWGEGGAHTDTQYF.

The chain recombines TRBV5-5 with TRBJ1-5; no firm D call. Germline CDR1 reads SGHKS; CDR2 reads YYEKEE (reference sequence). CDR3 size: 14 residues. The V and J ends lost 0 bases and 4 bases respectively, with 8 bases between them. The chain's CDR3 is CASSLEDWNQPQHF. The CDR3 nucleotides are TGTGCCAGCAGCTTGGAGGACTGGAATCAGCCCCAGCATTTT.

The V call is TRBV27, the J call TRBJ1-1; D is undetermined. V was trimmed by 0 bases and J by 2 bases, leaving 10 bases between them. The CDR3 length is 15 residues. CDR1 MNHEY and CDR2 SMNVEV come from the germline V gene (reference sequence). Here the CDR3 reads CASSLSPGINTEAFF. The CDR3 nucleotides read TGTGCCAGCAGTTTATCGCCAGGAATCAACACTGAAGCTTTCTTT.

The rearrangement links TRBV27 to TRBJ2-7, with TRBD2 identical over 9 bases. The CDR3 is made up of 15 amino acids. Germline trimming cut 2 bases from V and 7 bases from J; bases unmatched to any gene: 9. Looked up from germline, CDR1 is MNHEY and CDR2 is SMNVEV (reference sequence). The CDR3 DNA reads as TGTGCCAGCAGTTTAGTGGGCGGGGGGGCGGGGGAGCAGTACTTC. The encoded protein is CASSLVGGGAGEQYF.

The rearrangement uses TRBV7-8 and TRBJ2-7; D is uncertain. The germline gives CDR1 SGHVS, CDR2 FQNEAQ. V was clipped by 3 bases and J by 5 bases, with 5 bases between them. This CDR3 is 11 amino acids long. The CDR3 region has the DNA TGTGCCAGCAGCTTTGTAAACGAGCAGTACTTC. Residues: CASSFVNEQYF.

This chain joins TRBV27 and TRBJ1-5, with a possible D match to TRBD1 (6 bases). CDR3 size: 15 residues. CDR1 and CDR2 from the germline V gene are MNHEY and SMNVEV (reference sequence). The V and J ends lost 4 bases and 0 bases respectively, with 10 bases between them. Written as DNA, the CDR3 is TGTGCCAGCAGTTCGCAGGGGTATAGCAATCAGCCCCAGCATTTT. Translating it yields CASSSQGYSNQPQHF.

This sequence joins TRBV6-4 and TRBJ2-1, with TRBD2 matching over 10 bases. The length of the CDR3 is 16 residues. V lost 0 bases, J lost 4 bases, and 3 bases stayed unmatched. CDR1 and CDR2 (germline): MRHNA, SNTAGT. The CDR3 bases are TGTGCCAGCAGTGACTCGAGCGGGGGGGGATACAATGAGCAGTTCTTC. Translating gives CASSDSSGGGYNEQFF.

CDR3 in amino acids: CASSALTGTYEQYF. CDR3 coding DNA: TGTGCCAGCAGTGCCCTCACAGGAACCTACGAGCAGTACTTC. This sequence joins TRBV27 and TRBJ2-5, with D maybe TRBD1 (5 bases). The J call may be incorrect, as the DNA end agrees better with TRBJ2-7. The germline CDR1 and CDR2 sequences are MNHEY and SMNVEV (reference sequence). The length of the CDR3 is 14 residues.

The chain links TRBV4-3 to TRBJ2-7; the D is unclear. CDR1 is LGHNA and CDR2 is YSLEER in the germline V gene. This CDR3 has 15 residues. The V end was cut by 0 bases, the J end by 0 bases, with 9 bases between. CDR3: CASSQDGGTSYEQYF. The CDR3 DNA sequence: TGCGCCAGCAGCCAAGACGGCGGCACCTCCTACGAGCAGTACTTC.